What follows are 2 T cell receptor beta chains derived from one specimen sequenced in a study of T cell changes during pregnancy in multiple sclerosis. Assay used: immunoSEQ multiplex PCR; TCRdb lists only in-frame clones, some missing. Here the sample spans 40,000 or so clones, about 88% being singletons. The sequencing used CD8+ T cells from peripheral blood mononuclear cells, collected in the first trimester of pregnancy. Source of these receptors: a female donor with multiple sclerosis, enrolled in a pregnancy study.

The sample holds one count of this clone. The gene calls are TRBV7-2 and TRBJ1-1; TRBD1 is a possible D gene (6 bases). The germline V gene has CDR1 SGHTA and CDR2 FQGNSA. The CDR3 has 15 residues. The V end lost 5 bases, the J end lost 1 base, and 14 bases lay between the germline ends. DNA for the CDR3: TGTGCCAGCAGCCCAGGGGCAGGGGCGAACACTGAAGCTTTCTTT. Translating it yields CASSPGAGANTEAFF.

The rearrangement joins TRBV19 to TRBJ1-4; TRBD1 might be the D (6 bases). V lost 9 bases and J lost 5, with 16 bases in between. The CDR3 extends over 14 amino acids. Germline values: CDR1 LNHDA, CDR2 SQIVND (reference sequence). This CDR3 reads CASPPQGHNEKLFF. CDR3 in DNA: TGTGCCAGCCCACCGCAGGGACACAATGAAAAACTGTTTTTT.